These T cell receptor beta chains were read from a single sample in a study of blood T cell repertoires in COVID-19. Data came from immunoSEQ multiplex PCR; TCRdb stores just in-frame clones and leaves some out. Here the sample spans some 190,000 clones, 70% to 90% being singletons. Input material: PBMCs or T cells enriched from blood (not recorded which). The origin of the receptors is a woman aged 40 to 55 in a cohort exposed to, infected with or recovered from COVID-19 (not recorded which). CDR3s include the opening cysteine and the closing phenylalanine or tryptophan. D genes are given only for firm matches. Rows may omit the clone size; those that give it use once, few, many or a size class.

J gene,D gene,clone size,CDR3 length,V gene,CDR3 protein,CDR3 DNA
TRBJ1-5,.,.,17,TRBV19,CASSIPGGTYSNQPQHF,TGTGCCAGTAGTATCCCCGGGGGGACTTATAGCAATCAGCCCCAGCATTTT
TRBJ2-1,.,.,15,TRBV19,CASSWGVGKYNEQFF,TGTGCCAGTAGTTGGGGGGTGGGAAAATACAATGAGCAGTTCTTC
TRBJ2-2,TRBD2,.,17,TRBV6-1,CASSGSSGGANTGELFF,TGTGCCAGCAGTGGCTCTAGCGGGGGGGCCAACACCGGGGAGCTGTTTTTT
TRBJ2-7,.,.,13,TRBV11-2,CASSYEQGYEQYF,TGTGCCAGCAGCTATGAACAGGGCTACGAGCAGTACTTC
TRBJ1-1,.,.,17,TRBV10-3,CAISESKQGVWNTEAFF,TGTGCCATCAGTGAGTCAAAGCAGGGCGTGTGGAACACTGAAGCTTTCTTT
TRBJ2-1,TRBD1,.,15,TRBV4-1,CASSRRDSLFNEQFF,TGCGCCAGCAGCCGCCGGGACAGTTTGTTCAATGAGCAGTTCTTC
TRBJ1-2,.,once,15,TRBV28,CASSLTGHGIYGYTF,TGTGCCAGCAGTTTAACAGGGCACGGAATCTATGGCTACACCTTC
TRBJ1-1,.,.,13,TRBV4-1,CASSLRVVTEAFF,TGCGCCAGCAGCCTCAGGGTAGTCACTGAAGCTTTCTTT
TRBJ2-5,TRBD1,.,15,TRBV5-4,CASSPSTGGWETQYF,TGTGCCAGCAGTCCTAGCACAGGGGGTTGGGAGACCCAGTACTTC
TRBJ1-2,TRBD1,.,16,TRBV9,CASSEQTGTGGDGYTF,TGTGCCAGCAGCGAACAGACCGGGACAGGGGGCGATGGCTACACCTTC
TRBJ2-7,.,.,15,TRBV21-1,CASSKGRRISYEQYF,TGTGCCAGCAGCAAAGGACGGCGGATCTCCTACGAGCAGTACTTC
TRBJ2-7,.,.,15,TRBV5-1,CASSLSGGIAYEQYF,TGCGCCAGCAGCTTGTCCGGCGGCATTGCCTACGAGCAGTACTTC
TRBJ2-3,.,.,14,TRBV5-1,CASSDRGSRNTQYF,TGCGCCAGCAGCGATCGAGGTTCTAGGAATACGCAGTATTTT
TRBJ2-7,TRBD1,.,17,TRBV2,CASSAYLTIGTAYEQYF,TGTGCCAGCAGCGCTTACTTGACAATCGGGACAGCCTACGAGCAGTACTTC
TRBJ1-2,.,.,16,TRBV13,CASSARTDSPNYGYTF,TGTGCCAGCAGCGCACGAACCGACTCCCCTAACTATGGCTACACCTTC
TRBJ2-2,.,.,16,TRBV10-3,CAISESNRLNTGELFF,TGTGCCATCAGTGAGTCTAACAGGCTGAACACCGGGGAGCTGTTTTTT
TRBJ1-2,.,.,15,TRBV7-9,CASSPPLAANYGYTF,TGTGCCAGCAGCCCCCCATTGGCGGCTAACTATGGCTACACCTTC
TRBJ1-1,.,.,13,TRBV6-5,CASKRTITLRAFF,TGTGCCAGCAAACGGACTATAACCCTTCGGGCTTTCTTT
TRBJ1-1,.,.,14,TRBV5-4,CASSLGAANTEAFF,TGTGCCAGCAGCCTTGGGGCCGCGAACACTGAAGCTTTCTTT
TRBJ1-1,TRBD1,few,15,TRBV24-1,CAGGQIFISNTEAFF,TGTGCCGGGGGACAGATTTTCATTAGTAACACTGAAGCTTTCTTT
TRBJ1-3,TRBD1,.,17,TRBV11-2,CASSLGGQGKAGNTIYF,TGTGCCAGCAGCTTAGGAGGACAGGGAAAAGCTGGAAACACCATATATTTT
TRBJ2-2,.,.,14,TRBV3-1/TRBV3-2,CASSQVPGYGELFF,TGTGCCAGCAGCCAAGTGCCCGGGTATGGGGAGCTGTTTTTT
TRBJ1-1,TRBD1,once,14,TRBV6-6,CASRDRGGNTEAFF,TGTGCCAGCAGAGACAGGGGGGGAAACACTGAAGCTTTCTTT
TRBJ1-1,TRBD1,.,16,TRBV5-1,CASSVEPTGGFTEAFF,TGCGCCAGCAGCGTGGAACCGACAGGGGGCTTCACTGAAGCTTTCTTT
TRBJ2-2,.,.,15,TRBV27,CASSFSGGNTGELFF,TGTGCCAGCAGTTTTTCGGGGGGCAACACCGGGGAGCTGTTTTTT
TRBJ2-7,.,.,13,TRBV27,CASSLSRTYEQYF,TGTGCCAGCAGTTTAAGCAGGACCTACGAGCAGTACTTC
TRBJ2-7,.,.,15,TRBV5-1,CASSLAGHNSYEQYF,TGCGCCAGCAGCTTGGCCGGACATAACTCCTACGAGCAGTACTTC
TRBJ1-1,TRBD1,.,14,TRBV7-2,CASSFGTGSTEAFF,TGTGCCAGCAGCTTTGGGACAGGGAGCACTGAAGCTTTCTTT
TRBJ1-3,.,.,15,TRBV19,CASSIGQGPGNTIYF,TGTGCCAGTAGTATAGGTCAGGGTCCGGGAAACACCATATATTTT
TRBJ1-1,.,.,20,TRBV12-2,CASRLGGAQTGQIGDTEAFF,TGTGCAAGTCGCTTAGGTGGGGCCCAGACGGGACAGATTGGGGACACTGAAGCTTTCTTT
TRBJ2-2,.,.,16,TRBV5-1,CASSLLTGRGTGELFF,TGCGCCAGCAGCCTCTTGACAGGGCGGGGAACCGGGGAGCTGTTTTTT
TRBJ1-2,.,.,13,TRBV6-5,CASSHRANYGYTF,TGTGCCAGCAGTCACAGGGCTAACTATGGCTACACCTTC
TRBJ1-5,TRBD1,.,18,TRBV30,CAWRGPGQGALSNQPQHF,TGTGCCTGGAGGGGTCCGGGACAGGGGGCACTTAGCAATCAGCCCCAGCATTTT
TRBJ1-4,.,few,13,TRBV5-1,CASSFAGQEKLFF,TGCGCCAGCAGCTTCGCGGGGCAGGAAAAACTGTTTTTT
TRBJ2-7,.,once,13,TRBV24-1,CATSDLSSYEQYF,TGTGCCACCAGTGATCTTAGCTCCTACGAGCAGTACTTC
TRBJ1-6,.,.,17,TRBV5-1,CASSLVRDGRGNSPLHF,TGCGCCAGCAGCTTGGTTCGCGACGGAAGAGGGAATTCACCCCTCCACTTT
TRBJ1-2,TRBD1,.,18,TRBV19,CASSIRGGQGTIGYGYTF,TGTGCCAGTAGTATAAGAGGCGGACAGGGGACCATCGGCTATGGCTACACCTTC
TRBJ2-1,TRBD1,.,14,TRBV9,CASSVGQGLYEQFF,TGTGCCAGCAGCGTAGGACAGGGGCTTTATGAGCAGTTCTTC
TRBJ1-2,TRBD1,once,14,TRBV6-5,CASSYRGGKDGYTF,TGTGCCAGCAGTTATAGAGGGGGCAAGGATGGCTACACCTTC
TRBJ2-1,.,many,14,TRBV6-2/TRBV6-3,CASSYRETYNEQFF,TGTGCCAGCAGTTACCGGGAGACCTACAATGAGCAGTTCTTC
TRBJ1-2,.,.,17,TRBV7-9,CASSLPVGGAYNYGYTF,TGTGCCAGCAGCTTACCCGTTGGGGGGGCTTATAACTATGGCTACACCTTC
TRBJ1-5,.,.,16,TRBV28,CASSLDSTGFRRPQHF,TGTGCCAGCAGTTTAGACAGTACAGGATTCCGGAGGCCCCAGCATTTT
TRBJ1-1,.,.,12,TRBV7-9,CASSEGNTEAFF,TGTGCCAGCAGCGAGGGGAACACTGAAGCTTTCTTT
TRBJ2-7,.,.,16,TRBV11-2,CASSSKTGRGRYEQYF,TGTGCCAGCAGCTCCAAGACAGGCCGGGGACGCTACGAGCAGTACTTC
TRBJ1-2,TRBD1,.,14,TRBV5-5,CASSHGQGNYGYTF,TGTGCCAGCAGCCACGGACAGGGGAACTATGGCTACACCTTC
TRBJ2-7,TRBD1,.,15,TRBV7-9,CASSPQDRAPGEQYF,TGTGCCAGCAGCCCCCAGGACAGGGCCCCAGGGGAGCAGTACTTC
TRBJ2-7,TRBD2,.,14,TRBV11-3,CASSWGGARYEQYF,TGTGCCAGCAGCTGGGGGGGAGCCCGCTACGAGCAGTACTTC
TRBJ2-2,TRBD1,.,20,TRBV4-2,CASSQVPGTGRSRNTGELFF,TGTGCCAGCAGCCAAGTACCCGGGACAGGGAGGTCTCGAAACACCGGGGAGCTGTTTTTT
TRBJ2-7,.,.,15,TRBV2,CASSEGSGRTYEQYF,TGTGCCAGCAGTGAAGGTAGCGGACGTACCTACGAGCAGTACTTC
TRBJ1-6,TRBD1,.,14,TRBV6-5,CASSRGDRESPLHF,TGTGCCAGCAGTCGCGGGGACAGGGAGTCACCCCTCCACTTT
TRBJ1-3,.,.,13,TRBV30,CAWRLTAGNTIYF,TGTGCCTGGAGATTGACAGCTGGAAACACCATATATTTT
TRBJ1-1,.,.,11,TRBV6-5,CASSYGTEAFF,TGTGCCAGCAGTTACGGGACAGAAGCTTTCTTT
TRBJ1-2,TRBD1,.,14,TRBV9,CASSVRTGGEGYTF,TGTGCCAGCAGCGTTAGGACAGGGGGCGAGGGCTACACCTTC
TRBJ2-3,TRBD2,.,17,TRBV5-6,CASSLGTSGSPADTQYF,TGTGCCAGCAGCTTGGGGACTAGCGGGAGTCCCGCAGATACGCAGTATTTT
TRBJ2-2,.,.,13,TRBV11-3,CASSLTTTGELFF,TGTGCCAGCAGCTTGACTACCACCGGGGAGCTGTTTTTT